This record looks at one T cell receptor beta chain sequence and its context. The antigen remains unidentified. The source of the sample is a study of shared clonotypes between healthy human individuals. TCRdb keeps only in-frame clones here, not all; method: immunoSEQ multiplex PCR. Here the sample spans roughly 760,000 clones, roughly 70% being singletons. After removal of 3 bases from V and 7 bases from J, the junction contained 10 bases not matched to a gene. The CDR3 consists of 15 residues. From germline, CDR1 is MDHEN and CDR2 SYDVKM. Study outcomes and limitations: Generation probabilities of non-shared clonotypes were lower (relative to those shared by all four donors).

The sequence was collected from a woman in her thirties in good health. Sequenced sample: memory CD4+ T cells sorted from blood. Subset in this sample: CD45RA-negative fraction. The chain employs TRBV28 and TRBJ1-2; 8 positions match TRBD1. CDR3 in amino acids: CASSFQPGQERGYTF. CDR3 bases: TGTGCCAGCAGTTTCCAACCGGGACAGGAACGTGGCTACACCTTC.